The 27 T cell receptor beta chains presented below share a single source sample, sequenced in a study of T-cell memory formation after mild COVID-19. Via MiXCR, TCRdb re-called the 5' RACE reads, giving one row per CDR3 protein. This sample yields around 300,000 distinct CDR3 sequences, of which about 13% are seen a single time; about 20% belongs to the top ten. The sample comprised PBMCs or a T cell subset sorted from them (not recorded which). Source of these receptors: a young man who had mild COVID-19 (a few samples of this study predate the infection). Cell type and time point are not known.

The chain carries TRBV12-3 or TRBV12-4 and TRBJ1-1; D unresolved. CDR3 size: 13 residues. Trimming removed 6 bases from V and 6 bases from J, with 14 bases in between. The CDR3 protein is CASRYGGTSEAFF. CDR3 in DNA: TGTGCCAGCAGATACGGCGGTACCTCTGAAGCTTTCTTT.

The chain couples TRBV20-1 to TRBJ2-2; 12 bases agree with TRBD2. Germline V CDR1 and CDR2: DFQATT, SNEGSKA (reference sequence). The V gene end was trimmed by 3 bases and the J gene end by 8 bases; junction bases not matched to a gene: 7. The CDR3 contains 15 residues. The CDR3 here is CSASPVLAGGGELFF. As DNA, the CDR3 is TGCAGTGCTAGCCCCGTACTAGCGGGGGGTGGGGAGCTGTTTTTT.

This clonotype was seen more than once but under ten times. At one boundary the junction diverges from the germline segment, which might be a read error. This chain connects TRBV6-5 to TRBJ1-2; possibly TRBD1 for D (5 bases). Germline V gene lookup returns CDR1 MNHEY and CDR2 SVGAGI. The CDR3 loop spans 13 amino acids. CDR3: CASRTGPLAVSAF. The CDR3 DNA is TGTGCCAGCAGAACGGGGCCCCTCGCGGTCTCTGCCTTC.

The chain couples TRBV5-1 to TRBJ2-7; 11 bases map to TRBD2. Germline CDR1 SGHRS, CDR2 YFSETQ. The trim removed 4 bases at V and 3 bases at J, leaving 6 bases unmatched. The CDR3 sequence is 15 residues long. The CDR3 nucleotides read TGCGCCAGCAGCGAGCGACTAGCGGGACGCTACGAGCAGTACTTC. Encoded protein: CASSERLAGRYEQYF.

The chain uses TRBV7-9 and TRBJ2-2, with 7 bases matching TRBD1. Germline trimming cut 6 bases from V and 0 bases from J; bases unmatched to any gene: 19. CDR1 is SEHNR, CDR2 FQNEAQ, per germline (reference sequence). This CDR3 spans 20 amino acids. This chain's CDR3 is CASRPLPTDRSISNTGELFF. CDR3 DNA: TGTGCCAGCAGGCCCTTACCGACGGACAGGTCTATTTCGAACACCGGGGAGCTGTTTTTT.

The chain combines TRBV5-1 with TRBJ1-2; TRBD1 is a possible D gene (5 bases). V dropped 3 bases and J dropped 10 bases, with 13 bases sitting between them. The germline V gene encodes CDR1 SGHRS and CDR2 YFSETQ. This CDR3 contains 12 residues. For the CDR3, the DNA is TGCGCCAGCAGCTCCCCAGGGTTCGACTACACCTTC. Amino acid sequence: CASSSPGFDYTF.

This rearrangement joins TRBV7-2 to TRBJ2-1, with D perhaps matching TRBD1 (5 bases). The CDR3 has 13 amino acids. Germline values: CDR1 SGHTA, CDR2 FQGNSA. V lost 5 bases and J 3 bases, leaving 8 bases between the germline ends. The CDR3 here is CASSPGHYNEQFF. The CDR3 DNA reads TGTGCCAGCAGCCCCGGACACTACAATGAGCAGTTCTTC.

J is TRBJ2-1 and V is TRBV11-2; the D gene could be TRBD1 or TRBD2 (6 bases each). This CDR3 is 15 amino acids long. Per germline, CDR1 SGHAT and CDR2 FQNNGV. Trimming removed 7 bases from V and 2 bases from J, with 15 bases in between. The CDR3 spells CASTGGGSTYNEQFF. The CDR3 DNA is TGTGCCAGCACCGGAGGGGGGTCCACCTACAATGAGCAGTTCTTC.

V and J are TRBV28 and TRBJ2-2, with TRBD1 identical over 9 bases. CDR1 and CDR2 from the germline V gene are MDHEN and SYDVKM. Germline trimming cut 6 bases from V and 6 bases from J; bases unmatched to any gene: 8. The CDR3 has 15 amino acids. Here the CDR3 reads CASRLNRGRSGELFF. CDR3 coding DNA: TGTGCCAGCAGATTGAACAGGGGGCGGTCCGGGGAGCTGTTTTTT. Looking up the rest from reference TRBV28 and TRBJ2-2 gives the full variable domain: DVKVTQSSRYLVKRTGEKVFLECVQDMDHENMFWYRQDPGLGLRLIYFSYDVKMKEKGDIPEGYSVSREKKERFSLILESASTNQTSMYLCASRLNRGRSGELFFGEGSRLTVL.

This rearrangement joins TRBV30 to TRBJ1-1; 10 nucleotides agree with TRBD1. The germline CDR1 and CDR2 sequences are GTSNPN and SVGIG (reference sequence). Trimming cost V 4 bases and J 1 base; bases outside gene matches: 15. This CDR3 has 18 residues. The CDR3 sequence is CAWTNDWDRGRGNTEAFF. Written as DNA, the CDR3 is TGTGCCTGGACAAACGACTGGGACAGGGGCCGTGGGAACACTGAAGCTTTCTTT. The full variable domain, rest sourced from reference TRBV30 and TRBJ1-1, is SQTIHQWPATLVQPVGSPLSLECTVEGTSNPNLYWYRQAAGRGLQLLFYSVGIGQISSEVPQNLSASRPQDRQFILSSKKLLLSDSGFYLCAWTNDWDRGRGNTEAFFGQGTRLTVV.

This clonotype was counted ten times or more. The rearrangement joins TRBV5-1 to TRBJ1-4; maybe TRBD1 (5 bases). CDR1 is SGHRS and CDR2 is YFSETQ in the germline V gene. This CDR3 has 14 amino acids. Trimming cost V 4 bases and J 3 bases, with 10 bases left between them. The chain's CDR3 is CASSVGDSNEKLFF. DNA for the CDR3: TGCGCCAGCAGCGTAGGGGATTCTAATGAAAAACTGTTTTTT. Drawing the rest from reference TRBV5-1 and TRBJ1-4, the complete variable domain is KAGVTQTPRYLIKTRGQQVTLSCSPISGHRSVSWYQQTPGQGLQFLFEYFSETQRNKGNFPGRFSGRQFSNSRSEMNVSTLELGDSALYLCASSVGDSNEKLFFGSGTQLSVL.

Ten or more counts support this clonotype. The rearrangement uses TRBV10-3 and TRBJ2-1, with 12 positions matching TRBD2. Trimming removed 5 bases from V and 4 bases from J; junction bases left unmatched: 3. The CDR3 has 15 amino acids. Germline CDR1 reads ENHRY; CDR2 reads SYGVKD. CDR3 residues: CAISPGLAGYNEQFF. The CDR3 DNA follows: TGTGCCATCAGTCCGGGACTAGCGGGTTACAATGAGCAGTTCTTC.

This clonotype was counted between two and nine times. The chain carries TRBV6-5 and TRBJ2-2; 12 positions agree with TRBD2. The CDR3 loop spans 15 amino acids. Germline lookup yields CDR1 MNHEY and CDR2 SVGAGI. The J segment lost 7 bases and the V segment lost 9 bases, leaving 9 bases of the junction unmatched. CDR3 amino acids: CARRKTGLAGGELFF. The CDR3 nucleotides are TGTGCCAGAAGAAAAACGGGACTAGCGGGCGGGGAGCTGTTTTTT.

This clonotype was seen a few times. The chain employs TRBV7-9 and TRBJ1-2; D is perhaps TRBD1 (6 bases). The CDR3 contains 14 residues. The germline V gene has CDR1 SEHNR and CDR2 FQNEAQ (reference sequence). V was clipped by 8 bases and J by 8 bases, with 21 bases between them. Written as DNA, the CDR3 is TGTGCCAGCGGCTCGTTGGGGGCTGGGTACGGCTACACCTTC. Translation gives CASGSLGAGYGYTF.

This clonotype turned up a few times. The chain is built from TRBV11-2 and TRBJ1-1; weak D call: TRBD1 (5 bases). The germline CDR1 and CDR2 sequences are SGHAT and FQNNGV. Between the trimmed V and J ends, which lost 11 bases and 7 bases, there was a span of 20 bases. The CDR3 is 13 amino acids. The DNA of the CDR3 is TGTGCCCCCCCCGGGGAGGGGAAGAATGAAGCTTTCTTT. Translation gives CAPPGEGKNEAFF.

V gene TRBV2 combines with J gene TRBJ1-5; TRBD1 is a possible D gene (6 bases). Trimming took 4 bases from V and 0 from J, leaving 16 bases between them. The CDR3 runs to 17 residues. Per germline, CDR1 SNHLY and CDR2 FYNNEI. CDR3 protein: CASSARQGSYSNQPQHF. The CDR3 DNA reads as TGTGCCAGCAGTGCGCGGCAGGGGTCCTATAGCAATCAGCCCCAGCATTTT. The full variable domain, with the rest looked up from reference TRBV2 and TRBJ1-5, is EPEVTQTPSHQVTQMGQEVILRCVPISNHLYFYWYRQILGQKVEFLVSFYNNEISEKSEIFDDQFSVERPDGSNFTLKIRSTKLEDSAMYFCASSARQGSYSNQPQHFGDGTRLSIL.

This clonotype was seen only a few times. The rearrangement uses TRBV9 and TRBJ2-5; D may match TRBD1 or TRBD2 (5 bases each). The CDR3 is 14 amino acids. Trimming removed 1 base at V and 2 bases at J, with 9 bases between. CDR1 is SGDLS and CDR2 is YYNGEE in the germline V gene. The CDR3 DNA follows: TGTGCCAGCAGCGTAACCGGGACGCAAGAGACCCAGTACTTC. It is translated as CASSVTGTQETQYF.

The chain couples TRBV7-9 to TRBJ2-7; a weak D match, TRBD2 (6 bases). Germline assignment: CDR1 SEHNR and CDR2 FQNEAQ (reference sequence). Trimming left V 3 bases short and J 1 base short, with 10 bases between. The CDR3 sequence is 14 residues long. This CDR3 reads CASSFAAGSYEQYV. The CDR3, as DNA: TGTGCCAGCAGCTTCGCGGCGGGGTCCTACGAGCAGTACGTC.

This clonotype was seen a handful of times. V is TRBV5-5 and J is TRBJ2-7; no clear D. Trimming shortened V by 0 bases and J by 0 bases, and 7 bases separated the two germline ends. The CDR3 extends over 14 amino acids. Germline CDR1 reads SGHKS; CDR2 reads YYEKEE (reference sequence). The CDR3 loop reads CASSLEESSYEQYV. CDR3 nucleotide sequence: TGTGCCAGCAGCTTGGAGGAGAGCTCCTACGAGCAGTACGTC.

The J gene is TRBJ2-5, the V gene TRBV7-7, with 8 bases lining up with TRBD2. CDR1 and CDR2 (germline): SSHAT, FNYEAQ (reference sequence). CDR3 length equals 16 residues. With 3 bases clipped from V and 4 bases from J, the junction kept 10 bases outside the gene matches. The DNA of the CDR3 is TGTGCCAGCAGCTTTGGAAGCGGGGGAAGTGGAGAGACCCAGTACTTC. It yields the protein CASSFGSGGSGETQYF.

V usage is TRBV6-2 or TRBV6-3 and J usage is TRBJ2-1; tentative D call: TRBD2 (5 bases). The ends were cut back, 6 bases at V and 11 bases at J, with 8 bases in the middle. Per the germline V gene, CDR1 is MNHEY and CDR2 is SVGEGT. This CDR3 spans 10 amino acids. CDR3 protein: CASRGAQQFF. CDR3 coding DNA: TGTGCCAGCAGGGGAGCCCAGCAGTTCTTC.

In its sample, this clonotype was seen a few times. The chain couples TRBV7-9 to TRBJ1-2; D not resolved. This CDR3 has 15 amino acids. V dropped 2 bases and J dropped 3 bases, with 13 bases sitting between them. Germline V gene lookup returns CDR1 SEHNR and CDR2 FQNEAQ (reference sequence). CDR3 in amino acids: CASSLPGSEDYGYTF. The CDR3 region has the DNA TGTGCCAGCAGCTTACCCGGCTCGGAGGACTATGGCTACACCTTC.

This clonotype was counted between two and nine times. The chain carries TRBV20-1 and TRBJ1-1, with D possibly matching TRBD1 (5 bases). Trimming removed 1 base at V and 0 bases at J, with 9 bases between. Germline V gene data show CDR1 as DFQATT and CDR2 as SNEGSKA (reference sequence). This CDR3 region has 14 residues. In DNA form, the CDR3 reads TGCAGTGCTAGAGCAAAGGGGTTGAACACTGAAGCTTTCTTT. Translated, it gives CSARAKGLNTEAFF.

This chain joins TRBV5-1 and TRBJ1-2; D is uncertain. CDR3 length: 14 amino acids. CDR1 and CDR2 from the germline V gene are SGHRS and YFSETQ. Trimming removed 0 bases from V and 8 bases from J, with 14 bases in between. The CDR3 here is CASSLAPGSRGYTF. CDR3 DNA: TGCGCCAGCAGCTTGGCCCCGGGATCCAGGGGCTACACCTTC. Combining the CDR3 with reference TRBV5-1 and TRBJ1-2 gives the whole variable domain KAGVTQTPRYLIKTRGQQVTLSCSPISGHRSVSWYQQTPGQGLQFLFEYFSETQRNKGNFPGRFSGRQFSNSRSEMNVSTLELGDSALYLCASSLAPGSRGYTFGSGTRLTVV.

Many counts were recorded for this clonotype. The chain links TRBV10-3 to TRBJ1-2; TRBD1 might be the D (6 bases). This CDR3 is built from 14 residues. Trimming took 5 bases from V and 2 from J, leaving 12 bases between them. CDR1 is ENHRY, CDR2 SYGVKD, per germline. CDR3 nucleotide sequence: TGTGCCATCAGTCCCTCAGGGGAAAACTATGGCTACACCTTC. It is translated as CAISPSGENYGYTF.

This clonotype came up many times. The junction differs from germline at one of its ends, possibly a read error. V gene TRBV7-9 combines with J gene TRBJ2-5; TRBD2 might be the D (6 bases). Germline V CDR1 and CDR2: SEHNR, FQNEAQ (reference sequence). This CDR3 contains 13 residues. Here the CDR3 reads CASGLPTQVTQYF. The CDR3 region has the DNA TGTGCCAGCGGACTACCGACCCAAGTGACCCAGTACTTC.

The CDR3 DNA sequence: TGTGCCAGCACCACCCCGTGGCAGGGGGGTTCCGGGGAGCTGTTTTTT. Its translation is CASTTPWQGGSGELFF. V usage is TRBV7-2 and J usage is TRBJ2-2; a weak D match, TRBD1 (7 bases). The CDR3 runs to 16 residues. Germline values: CDR1 SGHTA, CDR2 FQGNSA. The germline V and J ends were trimmed by 7 bases and 6 bases, with 21 bases remaining between them. Full variable domain (rest looked up from reference TRBV7-2 and TRBJ2-2): GAGVSQSPSNKVTEKGKDVELRCDPISGHTALYWYRQSLGQGLEFLIYFQGNSAPDKSGLPSDRFSAERTGGSVSTLTIQRTQQEDSAVYLCASTTPWQGGSGELFFGEGSRLTVL.